The source of this T cell receptor (beta chain) is a study of shared clonotypes between healthy human individuals (TCRdb year 2020). For the wider study: The cohort included a few men and a couple of women between 18 and 49 years of age. Per donor, three plates each were used for CD4 naive and CD4 memory, two for CD8 naive, and one for CD8 memory. Blood TCR repertoires of a handful of healthy adults were deeply sequenced to estimate repertoire size and the extent of clonotype sharing between individuals. To increase sequencing depth and limit assay-specific biases, different laboratories used diverse techniques to prepare libraries and sequence TCR repertoires. Between about 0.94 and 8.9 billion PBMCs per donor were obtained by leukapheresis.

In the case of this clone: There is no known antigen for this receptor. Nothing much larger sits one base from this clone, and base qualities are not available.

Donors were healthy HIV-negative adults with no recently reported acute infections or vaccinations. All donors were Caucasian adults living in Nashville, Tennessee, USA. CD4+ T cells were enriched by magnetic negative selection; naive cells were then positively selected on CD45RA, and the negative fraction formed the memory subset. After blood collection by leukapheresis, PBMCs were isolated using Ficoll-Histopaque density gradient centrifugation and then cryopreserved in the vapor phase of liquid nitrogen. Analytical flow cytometry was used to check the purity and quantity of each magnetically sorted T cell population. Genomic DNA was isolated from every sorted fraction and measured by UV absorbance on a Nanodrop 2000c. TCR CDR3 regions were amplified from genomic DNA by multiplex PCR using the deep immunoSEQ assay. Extracted genomic DNA from each cell subset was spread evenly across all wells of several immunoSEQ 96-well plates, with each plate serving as a replicate. For sorted subsets, roughly 200 ng of genomic DNA, equivalent to some 30,000 T cell genomes, went into each replicate PCR. The purified libraries were quantified using a Qubit 3.0 fluorometer, sized with a Bioanalyzer 2100, and then quantified again using the KAPA Library Quantification kit. A separate single-read 150-cycle Illumina NextSeq 550 flow cell was used to sequence each immunoSEQ 96-well plate. The original methods were these. Because only junctional sequences without quality scores were contained in the immunoSEQ output, filtering matching that applied to full-length reads could not be performed. To assign V/J genes and CDR3, sequences were annotated against IMGT germline references using PyIR, a Python wrapper for IgBLAST v1.9. Reads were removed for weak V/J assignments (E-value above 1e-6), missing CDR3, stop codons, out-of-frame junctions, or ambiguous translated residues. V3J clonotypes were defined as sequences sharing an identical inferred V gene, J gene, and CDR3 amino acid sequence. Percentage overlap between repertoires was computed as shared unique clonotypes divided by the size of the smaller repertoire. Richness of each repertoire was evaluated using RTK rarefaction, the Chao1 estimator, and Recon v2.1 estimates of unobserved clonotypes. Generation probabilities were computed with OLGA for all TCRbeta clonotypes obtained by the gDNA method from several donors. Not all clones reach the TCRdb copy of this immuneACCESS table, which keeps in-frame sequences only. Checked studies attribute under half of the gap to unresolved V genes and leave the rest unexplained. Clonal size and the V and J genes are those of that table, whereas D and trimming came from the DNA. The sample has over 2 million clones on record, 85% to 95% of them singletons. The top ten clones comprise 0.37% of the sample.

Overall study outcomes, separate from this receptor: Sampling was restricted to blood, and TCR repertoires in tissues likely differ from the TCR repertoires found in blood. Naive subsets generally had larger estimated clonotype richness than memory subsets. Pairwise subsampling led to the expectation that sequencing depth would affect the degree of clonotype sharing among donors. Across a few donors, about 5.2% of naive CD4, 3.5% of naive CD8, 2% to 2.5% of memory CD4, and about 0.44% of memory CD8 clonotypes were shared. Even with the large sequencing depth, rarefaction of the sorted-subset datasets indicated that sequencing was incomplete. The small number of donors limited the genetic and exposure-history diversity represented. Compared with non-shared clonotypes, clonotypes shared by all four sorted-subset donors had higher generation probabilities.

This sequence originates from a man between 18 and 29 years old in good health. Some clones in this sample may be carry-over from other donors' samples. The source material was naive CD4+ T cells from PBMCs. What this sample's cell subset or site label stands for: CD45RA+ positively selected.

The CDR3 here reads CASSLGKGAMNTEAFF. The nucleotide sequence reads as follows: TGCGCCAGCAGCTTGGGTAAGGGGGCCATGAACACTGAAGCTTTCTTT. The rearrangement joined TRBV5-1 to TRBJ1-1, and 7 junctional nucleotides match TRBD1. After removal of 0 bases from V and 0 bases from J, the junction retains 5 bases not matched to a gene. From a lookup of the germline V gene, CDR1 and CDR2 are SGHRS and YFSETQ. CDR3 length: 16 amino acids, cysteine to phenylalanine. CDR3 DNA is the only sequence kept; it has 48 bases, read in frame from the first base.